This T cell receptor beta chain is from a study of PD-1 blockade in classical Hodgkin lymphoma. Germline CDR1 reads KGHSH; CDR2 reads LQKENI. The CDR3 runs to 14 residues. Deletions cut 1 base from V and 2 bases from J, with 7 bases between. Study conclusions and caveats: CD4+ TCR diversity rose significantly by C4D1, and CD8+ TCR diversity did not.

In regard to this clone: Its antigen is unknown.

All the patients suffered relapse after autologous stem cell transplantation, and brentuximab vedotin exposure differed. TCRdb's copy holds only in-frame clones and misses some; the assay was immunoSEQ multiplex PCR. The repertoire has approximately 26,000 clones, 60% to 85% of them found once; the top ten carry roughly 8%. This material consisted of peripheral blood mononuclear cells (PBMCs), taken before the second cycle of nivolumab. The V gene is TRBV18, the J gene TRBJ2-3; D is ambiguous. The TCR comes from a human donor with classical Hodgkin lymphoma. This CDR3 reads CASSPRRITDTQYF. The DNA of the CDR3 is TGTGCCAGCTCACCACGGCGAATCACAGATACGCAGTATTTT. The variable domain in full, completed from reference TRBV18 and TRBJ2-3, reads NAGVMQNPRHLVRRRGQEARLRCSPMKGHSHVYWYRQLPEEGLKFMVYLQKENIIDESGMPKERFSAEFPKEGPSILRIQQVVRGDSAAYFCASSPRRITDTQYFGPGTRLTVL.